This T cell receptor beta chain originates from a study of T cell changes during pregnancy in multiple sclerosis. V was clipped by 7 bases and J by 6 bases; unmatched bases: 8. Germline-derived CDR1 and CDR2 are SNHLY and FYNNEI. The CDR3 extends over 14 amino acids. Clones were sequenced by immunoSEQ multiplex PCR, and TCRdb holds only the in-frame ones, with some missing. The table records 120,000 or so clones, 90% to 95% of them present only once. J is TRBJ1-4 and V is TRBV2; 7 nucleotides line up with TRBD1. This sample comprised peripheral blood, obtained before pregnancy. This sequence was found in a female donor with multiple sclerosis, enrolled in a pregnancy study. The CDR3 spells CASTKDRLDEKLFF. The CDR3 nucleotides are TGTGCCAGCACAAAGGACAGGCTGGATGAAAAACTGTTTTTT. Filled out from reference TRBV2 and TRBJ1-4, the complete variable domain reads EPEVTQTPSHQVTQMGQEVILRCVPISNHLYFYWYRQILGQKVEFLVSFYNNEISEKSEIFDDQFSVERPDGSNFTLKIRSTKLEDSAMYFCASTKDRLDEKLFFGSGTQLSVL.